The text below deals with one T cell receptor (beta chain). Its specificity is unknown. This CDR3 spans 14 amino acids. For the second PCR, which ran for about 7 to 11 cycles, a sample-barcoded 5' primer and a J-beta primer mix were used. TCRdb analysed the 5' RACE reads with MiXCR anew, one entry per CDR3 protein. Of more than 1.4 million distinct CDR3 sequences in the sample, roughly 40% were seen once. This sample was included in a study of blood T cells in healthy people across ages. The study, taken as a whole, reports: Strong correlation was found linking TCR beta diversity to naive T cell percentage. Long-lived donors carried more naive CD4+ cells and greater diversity than aged donors. Diversity estimates drawn from one million T cells were deemed underestimates.

The chain has TRBV21-1 and TRBJ1-2; whether TRBD1, the table's D call, matches the DNA was not checked. TRBV21-1 is classified as a pseudogene. This TCR derives from a woman between 18 and 29 years old in good health. Source material: blood. The chain's CDR3 is CASSIVHRGYGYTF. For the CDR3, the DNA is TGTGCCAGCAGCATAGTCCACAGGGGCTATGGCTACACCTTC.